The 29 T cell receptor beta chains below were found in one sample sequenced in a study of shared clonotypes between healthy human individuals. CD45RO-negative CD8 cells positively selected for CCR7 made up the naive population, which excluded terminally differentiated effector memory CD45RA+ cells. Sequencing used immunoSEQ multiplex PCR; TCRdb keeps in-frame clones, though not all of them. The sample lists some 2.1 million clones; just over 90% were seen once. Sequenced: naive CD8+ T cells from PBMCs. Receptor source: a young man in good health. Some clones in this sample may be carry-over from other donors' samples.

The rearrangement uses TRBV7-2 and TRBJ2-2; no clear D. Trimming cost V 5 bases and J 6 bases, with 25 bases left between them. From germline, CDR1 is SGHTA and CDR2 FQGNSA. The CDR3 consists of 18 residues. Here the CDR3 reads CASSMPETPPFGAGELFF. CDR3 in DNA: TGTGCCAGCAGCATGCCGGAAACCCCGCCCTTTGGCGCCGGGGAGCTGTTTTTT.

The chain combines TRBV30 with TRBJ1-3, with TRBD1 matching 11 bases. With 2 bases clipped from V and 1 base from J, the junction kept 4 bases outside the gene matches. The CDR3 has 16 amino acids. In germline, CDR1 is GTSNPN, CDR2 SVGIG (reference sequence). CDR3 sequence (DNA): TGTGCCTGGAGTCCCGGGACAGGGGGTTCTGGAAACACCATATATTTT. Translation: CAWSPGTGGSGNTIYF.

V and J are TRBV4-3 and TRBJ1-2; 12 bases are shared with TRBD1. CDR1 is LGHNA and CDR2 is YSLEER in the germline V gene. CDR3 size: 16 residues. J lost 5 bases, V lost 1 base, and 5 bases had no gene match. CDR3 sequence reads: CASSQAGTGGWYGYTF. The CDR3 DNA reads as TGCGCCAGCAGCCAAGCCGGGACAGGGGGCTGGTATGGCTACACCTTC.

This chain joins TRBV4-1 and TRBJ2-1; no reliable D call. Looked up from germline, CDR1 is MGHRA and CDR2 is YSYEKL. The CDR3 covers 12 residues. Trimming took off 3 bases at V and 7 bases at J, with 7 bases between the two ends. The CDR3 DNA reads TGCGCCAGCAGCCATTCTCGTAATGAGCAGTTCTTC. Its translation: CASSHSRNEQFF.

Remarks on this clone: Additional DNA sequences in this sample encode the identical CDR3. This chain links TRBV7-9 with TRBJ2-7; D perhaps matches TRBD1 (5 bases). The CDR3 is made up of 12 amino acids. Germline V gene lookup returns CDR1 SEHNR and CDR2 FQNEAQ (reference sequence). Trimming removed 8 bases at V and 1 base at J, with 9 bases between. Here the CDR3 reads CASGTGSYEQYF. The CDR3 DNA is TGTGCCAGCGGAACAGGATCCTACGAGCAGTACTTC.

The chain links TRBV9 to TRBJ2-7; 12 bases are shared with TRBD1. Germline V gene data show CDR1 as SGDLS and CDR2 as YYNGEE. This CDR3 is 14 amino acids long. After removal of 4 bases from V and 5 bases from J, the junction contained 4 bases not matched to a gene. This CDR3 reads CASSPGDRGHEQYF. CDR3 in DNA: TGTGCCAGCAGCCCCGGGGACAGGGGGCACGAGCAGTACTTC.

The chain is built from TRBV9 and TRBJ1-2; D is ambiguous. V gave up 4 bases and J gave up 8 bases, with 15 bases separating them. CDR3 length equals 13 residues. In germline, CDR1 is SGDLS, CDR2 YYNGEE. In nucleotides, the CDR3 is TGTGCCAGCAGCCCTAACTTGATGGGGGGCTACACCTTC. It specifies CASSPNLMGGYTF.

The chain joins TRBV4-3 to TRBJ2-1, with D hard to call. The CDR3 is 12 residues long. Trimming cost V 0 bases and J 9 bases, with 6 bases left between them. Germline V gene sequence: CDR1 LGHNA, CDR2 YSLEER. The CDR3 protein is CASSQDWTEQFF. The CDR3 nucleotides read TGCGCCAGCAGCCAAGATTGGACTGAGCAGTTCTTC.

The chain combines TRBV2 with TRBJ2-1; TRBD1 matches 7 bases. Germline values: CDR1 SNHLY, CDR2 FYNNEI. The CDR3 sequence is 12 residues long. With V trimmed by 5 bases and J by 5 bases, 0 bases remained unmatched. The CDR3 region has the DNA TGTGCCAGCAGTACAGGGGACAATGAGCAGTTCTTC. Its translation is CASSTGDNEQFF.

The chain has TRBV6-6 and TRBJ2-3, with TRBD2 identical over 8 bases. V was pared by 7 bases and J by 4 bases, with 10 bases of the junction left unmatched. CDR3 length: 15 amino acids. CDR1 MNHNY and CDR2 SVGAGI come from the germline V gene (reference sequence). For the CDR3, the DNA is TGTGCCAGCACCCGAAGCGGGAGTACCGCAGATACGCAGTATTTT. As protein: CASTRSGSTADTQYF.

The J gene is TRBJ1-2, the V gene TRBV28; no firm D call. Germline V gene data show CDR1 as MDHEN and CDR2 as SYDVKM. Trimming left V 6 bases short and J 2 bases short, with 16 bases between. The CDR3 has 15 amino acids. The CDR3 loop is CASRHYPDVNYGYTF. CDR3 DNA: TGTGCCAGCAGGCATTATCCGGACGTGAACTATGGCTACACCTTC.

Here the CDR3 reads CAWEPTGGSYEQYF. The CDR3 bases are TGTGCCTGGGAACCGACAGGGGGCTCCTACGAGCAGTACTTC. V and J are TRBV30 and TRBJ2-7, with 9 positions matching TRBD1. CDR3 size: 14 residues. In germline, CDR1 is GTSNPN, CDR2 SVGIG (reference sequence). The ends lost 5 bases at V and 0 bases at J; junction bases unmatched: 5.

The rearrangement uses TRBV10-3 and TRBJ2-1; tentatively, D is TRBD2 (5 bases). Germline assignment: CDR1 ENHRY and CDR2 SYGVKD. This CDR3 is built from 14 residues. V was shortened by 7 bases and J by 4 bases, with 14 bases between the two germline ends. The CDR3: CAINRGGRYNEQFF. DNA of the CDR3: TGTGCCATCAATAGAGGCGGGCGTTACAATGAGCAGTTCTTC.

This clone appeared a single time. The chain links TRBV7-8 to TRBJ2-3; no clear D gene. CDR3 size: 12 residues. The germline gives CDR1 SGHVS, CDR2 FQNEAQ. Trimming took 4 bases from V and 5 from J, leaving 7 bases between them. The CDR3 spells CASSSRGDTQYF. The CDR3 DNA reads as TGTGCCAGCAGCTCCCGCGGAGATACGCAGTATTTT.

The J gene is TRBJ1-6, the V gene TRBV30; D might be TRBD1 (5 bases). The germline CDR1 and CDR2 sequences are GTSNPN and SVGIG (reference sequence). CDR3 length equals 17 residues. V was trimmed by 7 bases and J by 0 bases, leaving 19 bases between them. The CDR3: CAFGAGSGGSYNSPLHF. The CDR3 bases are TGTGCCTTCGGGGCGGGGAGCGGGGGCTCCTATAATTCACCCCTCCACTTT.

This sequence joins TRBV5-8 and TRBJ1-1; D ambiguous. CDR3 length equals 12 residues. Germline loops: CDR1 SGHTS, CDR2 YDEGEE. The V end was cut by 0 bases, the J end by 8 bases, with 8 bases between. CDR3 protein: CASSLEGGEAFF. CDR3 in DNA: TGTGCCAGCAGCTTGGAGGGAGGAGAAGCTTTCTTT.

This chain uses TRBV5-1 with TRBJ1-1, with D unclear. Germline CDR1 is SGHRS and CDR2 is YFSETQ. V gave up 4 bases and J gave up 4 bases, with 14 bases separating them. The CDR3 is 14 amino acids. CDR3 sequence reads: CASSEGRSTTEAFF. The DNA for the CDR3 is TGCGCCAGCAGCGAAGGACGGAGCACCACTGAAGCTTTCTTT.

This chain uses TRBV27 with TRBJ2-7; the match to TRBD2 covers 9 bases. The CDR3 has 15 residues. V lost 5 bases, J lost 2 bases, and 7 bases stayed unmatched. Germline V CDR1 and CDR2: MNHEY, SMNVEV (reference sequence). CDR3 loop: CASSTRTSAAYEQYF. CDR3 bases: TGTGCCAGCAGTACACGGACTAGCGCGGCCTACGAGCAGTACTTC.

The CDR3 here is CASSVGGRGGKLFF. CDR3 coding DNA: TGTGCCAGCAGCGTAGGGGGCAGGGGAGGAAAACTGTTTTTT. The gene calls are TRBV9 and TRBJ1-4, with a tentative D call TRBD1 (6 bases). Germline V lookup: CDR1 SGDLS, CDR2 YYNGEE. V was clipped by 0 bases and J by 10 bases, with 13 bases between them. There are 14 residues in the CDR3.

This clone was seen a few times. Other nucleotide sequences from this sample produce the same CDR3. This chain joins TRBV7-9 and TRBJ1-5, with D maybe TRBD1 (5 bases). Trimming left V 3 bases short and J 4 bases short, with 7 bases between. From germline, CDR1 is SEHNR and CDR2 FQNEAQ (reference sequence). This CDR3 has 13 amino acids. Written as DNA, the CDR3 is TGTGCCAGCAGCTTCGGGGGAAATCAGCCCCAGCATTTT. Its protein is CASSFGGNQPQHF.

This clone is a singleton in its sample. In nucleotides, the CDR3 is TGTGCCAGCAGTTTATCGGCAACTAGCGTCTCCTACGAGCAGTACTTC. It specifies CASSLSATSVSYEQYF. The J gene is TRBJ2-7, the V gene TRBV27, with 7 bases fitting TRBD2. Trimming took 0 bases from V and 0 from J; bases not matched to a gene: 5. In germline, CDR1 is MNHEY, CDR2 SMNVEV (reference sequence). CDR3 length: 16 amino acids.

The V gene is TRBV4-3, the J gene TRBJ2-2; 10 nucleotides align to TRBD2. The CDR3 runs 16 residues. The germline V gene encodes CDR1 LGHNA and CDR2 YSLEER. V trimming: 3 bases; J trimming: 1 base; junction bases outside the gene matches: 2. This CDR3 reads CASSHSSGRNTGELFF. CDR3 DNA sequence: TGCGCCAGCAGCCACTCTAGCGGGAGGAACACCGGGGAGCTGTTTTTT.

The rearrangement joins TRBV7-9 to TRBJ2-7, with a possible D match to TRBD2 (6 bases). Germline values: CDR1 SEHNR, CDR2 FQNEAQ (reference sequence). CDR3 size: 16 residues. Trimming took 7 bases from V and 1 from J, leaving 20 bases between them. CDR3 amino acids: CASTDPGSGYSYEQYF. The CDR3 DNA follows: TGTGCCAGCACCGATCCCGGAAGCGGGTATTCCTACGAGCAGTACTTC.

The CDR3 loop is CASSLSGPDTQYF. As DNA, the CDR3 is TGTGCCAGCAGCTTATCCGGGCCAGATACGCAGTATTTT. This sequence joins TRBV7-6 and TRBJ2-3; D gene unclear. CDR3 length: 13 amino acids. V was trimmed by 2 bases and J by 4 bases, leaving 7 bases between them. Germline lookup yields CDR1 SGHVS and CDR2 FNYEAQ.

The V call is TRBV2, the J call TRBJ1-1; D not resolved. CDR3 length: 15 residues. V dropped 6 bases and J dropped 2 bases, with 16 bases sitting between them. From germline, CDR1 is SNHLY and CDR2 FYNNEI. The CDR3 bases are TGTGCCAGCAGCCAAGCCCCCGGGTCTAACACTGAAGCTTTCTTT. Its protein product is CASSQAPGSNTEAFF.

The rearrangement links TRBV7-6 to TRBJ2-7; no firm D call. Trimming shortened V by 5 bases and J by 0 bases, and 8 bases separated the two germline ends. Per the germline V gene, CDR1 is SGHVS and CDR2 is FNYEAQ. The CDR3 loop spans 13 amino acids. The CDR3 is CASSPSDSYEQYF. CDR3 bases: TGTGCCAGCAGCCCCAGCGACTCCTACGAGCAGTACTTC. Based on the CDR3 plus reference TRBV7-6 and TRBJ2-7, the full variable domain is GAGVSQSPRYKVTKRGQDVALRCDPISGHVSLYWYRQALGQGPEFLTYFNYEAQQDKSGLPNDRFSAERPEGSISTLTIQRTEQRDSAMYRCASSPSDSYEQYFGPGTRLTVT.

The genes are TRBV28 and TRBJ2-7; a possible D gene is TRBD2 (6 bases). The V gene's germline CDR1 is MDHEN and CDR2 SYDVKM. V gave up 4 bases and J gave up 2 bases, with 21 bases separating them. The CDR3 has 17 residues. CDR3 bases: TGTGCCAGCAGTTCCCCAAATGAGGGAGGAGGCCCCTACGAGCAGTACTTC. The encoded protein is CASSSPNEGGGPYEQYF.

V is TRBV4-3 and J is TRBJ2-7; the match to TRBD2 covers 13 bases. With 4 bases clipped from V and 4 bases from J, the junction kept 4 bases outside the gene matches. This CDR3 contains 15 residues. Germline V gene data show CDR1 as LGHNA and CDR2 as YSLEER. The CDR3 nucleotides read TGCGCCAGCAGCCTGCGGACTAGCGGGAGTTACGAGCAGTACTTC. Its protein product is CASSLRTSGSYEQYF.

This clone appeared once. At the DNA level, this CDR3 is encoded by other sequences in the same sample as well. In nucleotides, the CDR3 is TGTGCCAGCAGACCCTGGGCTTCCTACGAGCAGTACTTC. This gives the protein CASRPWASYEQYF. V usage is TRBV5-5 and J usage is TRBJ2-7; D is undetermined. The CDR3 spans 13 residues. With 5 bases removed from V and 1 base from J, the gap between germline ends came to 10 bases. From germline, CDR1 is SGHKS and CDR2 YYEKEE (reference sequence).